This T cell receptor (beta chain) was captured by sequencing in a study of shared clonotypes between healthy human individuals. Looking at the study overall: The cohort had two women and a few men, ages 18 to 49. General study points: Estimated richness values were generally larger in naive subsets than in memory subsets.

J gave up 0 bases and V 4 bases, and 5 bases lay outside the gene matches. CDR3 length: 16 amino acids. Germline CDR1 is LGHNA and CDR2 is YSLEER. Per the authors' pipeline: Owing to the provision of junction-only sequences devoid of quality scores by immunoSEQ, filtering differed. The repertoire was sequenced with immunoSEQ multiplex PCR; TCRdb's copy has only in-frame clones and lacks some. V and J calls and clone size are as listed in that table; D and trimming were resolved from the DNA. The repertoire holds 2 million to 2.5 million clones, with about 94% as singletons. This clone was detected a few times. Its antigen remains unknown.

Sequencing used naive CD4+ T cells sorted from blood. This sample's subset: CD45RA+ positively selected. The source of this sequence is a man between 18 and 29 years old in good health. The V call is TRBV4-3, the J call TRBJ2-2; 7 bases align to TRBD1. The CDR3 here is CASSLRDSSNTGELFF. The CDR3 nucleotides read TGCGCCAGCAGCCTCAGGGACAGTTCGAACACCGGGGAGCTGTTTTTT.